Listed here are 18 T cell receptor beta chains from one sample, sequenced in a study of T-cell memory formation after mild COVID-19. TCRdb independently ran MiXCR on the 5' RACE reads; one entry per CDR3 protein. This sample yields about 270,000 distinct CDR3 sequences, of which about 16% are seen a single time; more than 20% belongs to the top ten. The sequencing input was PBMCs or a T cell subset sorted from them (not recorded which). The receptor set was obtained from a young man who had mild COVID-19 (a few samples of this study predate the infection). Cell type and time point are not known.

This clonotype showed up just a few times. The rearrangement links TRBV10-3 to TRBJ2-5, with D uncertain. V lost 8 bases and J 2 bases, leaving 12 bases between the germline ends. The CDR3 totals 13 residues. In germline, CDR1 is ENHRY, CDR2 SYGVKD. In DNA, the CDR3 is TGTGCCATCGGCCGCAGTTCTCAAGAGACCCAGTACTTC. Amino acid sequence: CAIGRSSQETQYF.

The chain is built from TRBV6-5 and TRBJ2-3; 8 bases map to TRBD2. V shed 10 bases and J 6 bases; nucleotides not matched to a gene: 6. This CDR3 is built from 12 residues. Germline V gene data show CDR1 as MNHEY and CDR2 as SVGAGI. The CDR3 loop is CATERGPDTQYF. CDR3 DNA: TGTGCCACCGAGCGGGGGCCTGATACGCAGTATTTT.

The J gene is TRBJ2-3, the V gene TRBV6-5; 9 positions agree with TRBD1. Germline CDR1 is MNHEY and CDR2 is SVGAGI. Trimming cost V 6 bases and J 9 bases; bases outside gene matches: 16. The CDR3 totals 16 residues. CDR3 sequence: CASRPYRDRVSETQYF. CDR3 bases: TGTGCCAGCAGACCATACCGGGACAGGGTTTCGGAAACGCAGTATTTT.

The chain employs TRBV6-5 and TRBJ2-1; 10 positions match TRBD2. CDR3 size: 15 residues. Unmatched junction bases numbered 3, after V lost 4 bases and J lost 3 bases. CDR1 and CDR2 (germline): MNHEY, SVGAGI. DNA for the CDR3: TGTGCCAGCAGTTTAGGACTAGCGGACTACAATGAGCAGTTCTTC. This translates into CASSLGLADYNEQFF.

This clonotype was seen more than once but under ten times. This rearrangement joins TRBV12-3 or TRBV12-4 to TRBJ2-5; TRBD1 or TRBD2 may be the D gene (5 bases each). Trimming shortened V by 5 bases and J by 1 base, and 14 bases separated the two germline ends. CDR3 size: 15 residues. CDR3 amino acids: CASSAGWDVQETQYF. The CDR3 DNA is TGTGCCAGCAGTGCCGGGTGGGACGTCCAAGAGACCCAGTACTTC.

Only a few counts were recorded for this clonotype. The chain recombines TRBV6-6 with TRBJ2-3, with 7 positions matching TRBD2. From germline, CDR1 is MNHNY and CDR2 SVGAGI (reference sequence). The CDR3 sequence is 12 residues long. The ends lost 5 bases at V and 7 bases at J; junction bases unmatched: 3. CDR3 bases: TGTGCCAGCAGTGGACTAGAGTATACGCAGTATTTT. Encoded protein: CASSGLEYTQYF.

CDR3 DNA sequence: TGCGCCAGCAGCCAACGGCCCTTAGCGGATACGCAGTATTTT. Translating gives CASSQRPLADTQYF. The V gene is TRBV4-3, the J gene TRBJ2-3, with D tentatively TRBD2 (5 bases). Per germline, CDR1 LGHNA and CDR2 YSLEER. The length of the CDR3 is 14 residues. V gave up 2 bases and J gave up 6 bases, with 12 bases separating them.

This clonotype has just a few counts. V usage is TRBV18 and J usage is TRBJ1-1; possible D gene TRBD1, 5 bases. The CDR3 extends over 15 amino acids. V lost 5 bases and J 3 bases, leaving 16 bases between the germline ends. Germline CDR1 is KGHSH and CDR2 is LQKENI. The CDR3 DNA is TGTGCCAGCTCAAATCCCAGGGAGGGGTACACTGAAGCTTTCTTT. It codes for CASSNPREGYTEAFF.

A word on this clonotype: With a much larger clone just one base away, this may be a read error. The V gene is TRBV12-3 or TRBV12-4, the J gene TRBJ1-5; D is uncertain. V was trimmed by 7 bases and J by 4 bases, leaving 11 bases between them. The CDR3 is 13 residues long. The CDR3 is CASTQCRNQPQHF. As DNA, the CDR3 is TGTGCCAGCACCCAGTGTCGGAATCAGCCCCAGCATTTT.

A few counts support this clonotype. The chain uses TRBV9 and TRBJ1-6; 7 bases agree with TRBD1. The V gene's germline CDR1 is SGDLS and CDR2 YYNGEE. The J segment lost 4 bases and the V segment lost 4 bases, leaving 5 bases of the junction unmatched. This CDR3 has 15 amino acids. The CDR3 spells CASSPGDSYNSPLHF. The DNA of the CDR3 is TGTGCCAGCAGCCCCGGGGACAGTTATAATTCACCCCTCCACTTT.

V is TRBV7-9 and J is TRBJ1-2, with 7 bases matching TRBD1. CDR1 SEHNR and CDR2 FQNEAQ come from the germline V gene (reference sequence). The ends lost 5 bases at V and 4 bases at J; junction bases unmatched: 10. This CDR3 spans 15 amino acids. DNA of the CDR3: TGTGCCAGCAGCCCCCGGACAGGCAAATCCTATGGCTACACCTTC. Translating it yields CASSPRTGKSYGYTF.

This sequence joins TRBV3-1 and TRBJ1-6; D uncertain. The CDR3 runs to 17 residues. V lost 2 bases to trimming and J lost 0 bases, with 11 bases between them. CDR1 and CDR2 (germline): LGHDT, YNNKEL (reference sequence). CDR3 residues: CASSQTAWGSYNSPLHF. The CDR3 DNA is TGTGCCAGCAGCCAAACGGCATGGGGCTCCTATAATTCACCCCTCCACTTT.

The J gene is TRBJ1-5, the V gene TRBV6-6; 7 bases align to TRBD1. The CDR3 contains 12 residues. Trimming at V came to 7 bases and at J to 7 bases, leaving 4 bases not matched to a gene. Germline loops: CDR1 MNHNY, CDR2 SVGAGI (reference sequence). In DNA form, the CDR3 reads TGTGCCAGCACAGGGGGAGGACAGCCCCAGCATTTT. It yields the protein CASTGGGQPQHF.

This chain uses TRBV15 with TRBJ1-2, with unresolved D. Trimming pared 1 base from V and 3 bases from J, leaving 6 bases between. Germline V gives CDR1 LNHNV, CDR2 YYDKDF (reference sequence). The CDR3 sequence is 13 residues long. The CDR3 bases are TGTGCCACCAGCAGAGCCACACACTATGGCTACACCTTC. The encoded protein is CATSRATHYGYTF. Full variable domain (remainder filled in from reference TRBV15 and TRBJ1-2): DAMVIQNPRYQVTQFGKPVTLSCSQTLNHNVMYWYQQKSSQAPKLLFHYYDKDFNNEADTPDNFQSRRPNTSFCFLDIRSPGLGDTAMYLCATSRATHYGYTFGSGTRLTVV.

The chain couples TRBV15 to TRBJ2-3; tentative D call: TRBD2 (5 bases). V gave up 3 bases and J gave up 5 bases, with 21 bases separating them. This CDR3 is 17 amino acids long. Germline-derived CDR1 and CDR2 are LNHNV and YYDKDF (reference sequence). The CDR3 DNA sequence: TGTGCCACCAGCAGTGTAGATGTTGCGGCCGGACTAGATACGCAGTATTTT. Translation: CATSSVDVAAGLDTQYF.

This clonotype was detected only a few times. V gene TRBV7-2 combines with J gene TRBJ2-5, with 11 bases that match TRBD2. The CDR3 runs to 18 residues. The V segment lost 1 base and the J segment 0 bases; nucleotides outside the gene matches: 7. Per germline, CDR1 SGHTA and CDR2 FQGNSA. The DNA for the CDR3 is TGTGCCAGCAGCTTAGGCTTACTAGCGGGGGCGTACCAAGAGACCCAGTACTTC. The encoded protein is CASSLGLLAGAYQETQYF.

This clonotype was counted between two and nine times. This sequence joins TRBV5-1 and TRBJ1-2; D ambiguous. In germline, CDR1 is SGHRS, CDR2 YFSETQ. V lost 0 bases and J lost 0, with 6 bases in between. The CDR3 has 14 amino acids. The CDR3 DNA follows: TGCGCCAGCAGCTTGGAACAGCCTAACTATGGCTACACCTTC. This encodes CASSLEQPNYGYTF.

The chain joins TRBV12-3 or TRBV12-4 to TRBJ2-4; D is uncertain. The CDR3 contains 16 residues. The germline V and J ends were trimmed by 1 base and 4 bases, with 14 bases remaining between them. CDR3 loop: CASSLEKLSAKNIQYF. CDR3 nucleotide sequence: TGTGCCAGCAGTTTAGAAAAGCTTTCGGCAAAAAACATTCAGTACTTC.